A single sample is the source of the 12 T cell receptor beta chains below, sequenced in a study of T-cell reconstitution after alpha-beta-depleted transplantation in children. A library of TCRbeta sequences, prepared with unique molecular identifiers, was generated. TCRdb re-called the PCR reads with MiXCR, one entry per CDR3 protein. Of around 250,000 distinct CDR3 sequences detected, approximately 9.6% appear once; the ten largest clones hold 10%. The input for sequencing was PBMCs from the stem cell graft donor, taken from the stem cell graft. The receptors shown here come from a human donor who donated a stem cell graft to a child with SCID.

A few counts support this clonotype. The chain employs TRBV24-1 and TRBJ2-1, with D perhaps TRBD1 (6 bases). V was cut by 2 bases and J by 7 bases, with 8 bases left in between. This CDR3 has 13 residues. Germline loops: CDR1 KGHDR, CDR2 SFDVKD. The CDR3 protein is CATSDWTENEQFF. The CDR3 DNA sequence: TGTGCCACCAGTGATTGGACAGAGAATGAGCAGTTCTTC.

This clonotype appeared many times. J is TRBJ2-5 and V is TRBV5-6; 10 bases agree with TRBD1. J lost 5 bases, V lost 2 bases, and 9 bases had no gene match. Germline V gives CDR1 SGHDT, CDR2 YYEEEE. The CDR3 extends over 16 amino acids. CDR3 sequence (DNA): TGTGCCAGCAGCTTACCGGGACAGGGGTTGGAGGAGACCCAGTACTTC. This translates into CASSLPGQGLEETQYF.

As regards this clonotype: A much larger clonotype is one base distant, so this may be a read error. The chain couples TRBV12-5 to TRBJ1-1, with a possible D match to TRBD1 (5 bases). V was clipped by 4 bases and J by 14 bases, with 20 bases between them. The CDR3 loop spans 13 amino acids. Germline CDR1 LGHNT, CDR2 FRNRAP. The DNA of the CDR3 is TGTGCTAGTGGTTCCAACTTGGGGGGACCGAGCTTCTTT. This sequence encodes CASGSNLGGPSFF. Filled out from reference TRBV12-5 and TRBJ1-1, the complete variable domain reads DARVTQTPRHKVTEMGQEVTMRCQPILGHNTVFWYRQTMMQGLELLAYFRNRAPLDDSGMPKDRFSAEMPDATLATLKIQPSEPRDSAVYFCASGSNLGGPSFFGQGTRLTVV.

Note on this clonotype: One base away lies a much larger clone, so this may be a sequencing read error. The rearrangement uses TRBV20-1 and TRBJ2-7; D may be TRBD1 (5 bases). From germline, CDR1 is DFQATT and CDR2 SNEGSKA (reference sequence). The CDR3 loop spans 14 amino acids. Between the trimmed V and J ends, which lost 6 bases and 2 bases, there was a span of 17 bases. CDR3 sequence reads: CSAPRRRQPYEQYF. For the CDR3, the DNA is TGCAGTGCGCCTCGGCGGAGACAGCCCTACGAGCAGTACTTC.

This clonotype was counted only a few times. The DNA for the CDR3 is TGTGCCAGCAGCAAAGTGGGACAGGGTCTCCACACCGGGGAGCTGTTTTTT. Its translation is CASSKVGQGLHTGELFF. The chain combines TRBV21-1 with TRBJ2-2; the listed D gene, TRBD1, was not tested against the DNA. TRBV21-1 is deemed a pseudogene. The CDR3 loop spans 17 amino acids.

The chain links TRBV7-9 to TRBJ1-2; D ambiguous. This CDR3 has 13 amino acids. Germline V gene data show CDR1 as SEHNR and CDR2 as FQNEAQ (reference sequence). V dropped 0 bases and J dropped 8 bases, with 10 bases sitting between them. CDR3 in amino acids: CASSLASQGGYTF. As DNA, the CDR3 is TGTGCCAGCAGCTTAGCGAGCCAAGGCGGCTACACCTTC.

The chain links TRBV12-3 or TRBV12-4 to TRBJ1-4; D remains ambiguous. The CDR3 length is 12 residues. V was cut by 8 bases and J by 8 bases, with 12 bases left in between. This CDR3 is CASVSIEEKLFF. The CDR3 DNA sequence: TGTGCCAGCGTTTCAATAGAGGAAAAACTGTTTTTT.

This clonotype was seen a few times. The rearrangement uses TRBV7-2 and TRBJ2-1, with unresolved D. From germline, CDR1 is SGHTA and CDR2 FQGNSA. V was cut by 5 bases and J by 3 bases, with 5 bases left in between. This CDR3 has 12 amino acids. CDR3 loop: CASSVDYNEQFF. The CDR3 DNA sequence: TGTGCCAGCAGCGTAGACTACAATGAGCAGTTCTTC.

The chain links TRBV12-3 or TRBV12-4 to TRBJ1-3; D gene uncertain. The CDR3 runs to 15 residues. Trimming left V 7 bases short and J 5 bases short, with 18 bases between. The CDR3 loop reads CASTPGVSLRNTIYF. CDR3 DNA: TGTGCCAGCACTCCAGGAGTTTCCTTGAGAAACACCATATATTTT.

The V gene is TRBV7-9, the J gene TRBJ1-1; D gene unclear. The V gene's germline CDR1 is SEHNR and CDR2 FQNEAQ (reference sequence). The CDR3 spans 15 residues. Between the trimmed V and J ends, which lost 1 base and 0 bases, there was a span of 9 bases. The CDR3 DNA is TGTGCCAGCAGCTTAGAGACCTCTATGAACACTGAAGCTTTCTTT. It specifies CASSLETSMNTEAFF.

The chain employs TRBV20-1 and TRBJ1-2; 9 bases align to TRBD1. V gave up 6 bases and J gave up 7 bases; unmatched junction bases: 3. The CDR3 spans 11 residues. The germline gives CDR1 DFQATT, CDR2 SNEGSKA (reference sequence). This CDR3 reads CSAMGQGGYTF. DNA for the CDR3: TGCAGTGCAATGGGACAGGGTGGCTACACCTTC.

The V call is TRBV5-5, the J call TRBJ1-2, with no clear D. The CDR3 has 15 amino acids. Germline CDR1 SGHKS, CDR2 YYEKEE (reference sequence). The V gene lost 2 bases and the J gene lost 0 bases, with 11 bases spanning the gap. CDR3 protein: CASSFGSLANYGYTF. The CDR3 region has the DNA TGTGCCAGCAGCTTCGGGTCCTTAGCTAACTATGGCTACACCTTC.